The rows below give T cell receptor beta chains drawn from one sample of a study of cytomegalovirus exposure and HLA in healthy donors. The table came from immunoSEQ multiplex PCR; TCRdb's copy has only in-frame clones and leaves some out. This table has roughly 170,000 clones, over 65% appearing once. The material sequenced was PBMCs. Receptors were obtained from a woman in her 30s in good health and CMV-seropositive. Both conserved end residues are part of each CDR3. The D gene is left open where the match is weak. Only some rows state a clone size, as once, few, many or a class for expanded clones.

CDR3 protein,CDR3 DNA,J gene,D gene,V gene,clone size
CASSRSGELFF,TGTGCCAGCAGCCGCAGCGGGGAGCTGTTTTTT,TRBJ2-2,-,TRBV4-2,-
CSVWTGQGRETQYF,TGCAGCGTATGGACCGGACAGGGACGAGAGACCCAGTACTTC,TRBJ2-5,TRBD1,TRBV29-1,-
CASSIGGPSYEQYF,TGTGCCAGCAGCATAGGGGGCCCCTCCTACGAGCAGTACTTC,TRBJ2-7,TRBD1,TRBV5-5,-
CARRGDQPQHF,TGTGCCAGAAGAGGGGATCAGCCCCAGCATTTT,TRBJ1-5,-,TRBV5-3,-
CASSVQGLRDTQYF,TGCGCCAGCAGTGTTCAGGGTTTAAGAGATACGCAGTATTTT,TRBJ2-3,-,TRBV10-1,few
CASSLMTSGSEQYF,TGTGCCAGCAGTCTTATGACTAGCGGGAGCGAGCAGTACTTC,TRBJ2-7,TRBD2,TRBV6-5,few
CASSDSATGSTGELFF,TGTGCCAGCAGTGACTCAGCGACTGGAAGTACCGGGGAGCTGTTTTTT,TRBJ2-2,-,TRBV6-4,few
CASSVAGVGANVLTF,TGTGCCAGCAGCGTAGCCGGGGTGGGGGCCAACGTCCTGACTTTC,TRBJ2-6,-,TRBV9,-
CASKVGAAFTGELFF,TGTGCCAGCAAGGTTGGGGCCGCCTTCACCGGGGAGCTGTTTTTT,TRBJ2-2,-,TRBV6-1,-
CASSLVVGGYNEQFF,TGCGCCAGCAGCTTGGTCGTAGGGGGCTACAATGAGCAGTTCTTC,TRBJ2-1,-,TRBV5-1,few
CASSIEAGMNYGYTF,TGTGCCAGTAGTATAGAAGCAGGGATGAACTATGGCTACACCTTC,TRBJ1-2,-,TRBV19,-
CAGQGAIGGYYGYTF,TGTGCCGGACAGGGGGCGATCGGGGGATACTATGGCTACACCTTC,TRBJ1-2,TRBD1,TRBV6-1,once
CASSSNPGLFYEQYF,TGTGCCAGCAGCTCTAACCCTGGACTGTTCTACGAGCAGTACTTC,TRBJ2-7,-,TRBV11-3,few
CSARDPPEAFF,TGCAGTGCTAGAGATCCTCCTGAAGCTTTCTTT,TRBJ1-1,-,TRBV20-1,-
CASSLAGRDEQFF,TGTGCCAGCAGCTTGGCGGGTAGGGATGAGCAGTTCTTC,TRBJ2-1,-,TRBV7-2,-
CASSELQGLGQPQHF,TGCGCCAGCAGTGAGTTACAGGGTTTAGGACAGCCCCAGCATTTT,TRBJ1-5,-,TRBV10-2,-
CASSVLGRAGTGELFF,TGTGCCAGCAGCGTATTGGGCAGGGCAGGGACCGGGGAGCTGTTTTTT,TRBJ2-2,-,TRBV9,-
CASNPGQGRSNYGYTF,TGCGCCAGCAATCCGGGACAGGGGCGCTCTAACTATGGCTACACCTTC,TRBJ1-2,TRBD1,TRBV5-1,-
CASRGTGNYGYTF,TGTGCCAGCAGGGGAACAGGGAACTATGGCTACACCTTC,TRBJ1-2,-,TRBV5-8,-
CASSGTGGNYEQYF,TGTGCCAGTAGTGGGACAGGGGGCAATTACGAGCAGTACTTC,TRBJ2-7,TRBD1,TRBV19,-
CASSESRDTYYEQYF,TGTGCCAGCAGTGAATCTCGGGACACATACTACGAGCAGTACTTC,TRBJ2-7,-,TRBV6-1,once
CASSLTGHLDSGNTIYF,TGTGCCAGCAGCTTAACCGGACACCTTGACTCTGGAAACACCATATATTTT,TRBJ1-3,-,TRBV7-9,-
CASEGGVGTYEQYF,TGTGCCAGCGAGGGGGGGGTAGGGACCTACGAGCAGTACTTC,TRBJ2-7,-,TRBV28,-
CASSDAGGKNIQYF,TGTGCCAGCAGTGATGCAGGGGGCAAAAACATTCAGTACTTC,TRBJ2-4,TRBD1,TRBV6-1,once
CASSPMEGLAGLSGELFF,TGTGCCAGCAGCCCAATGGAGGGACTAGCGGGATTGTCCGGGGAGCTGTTTTTT,TRBJ2-2,TRBD2,TRBV7-9,-
CASSRDSHPYEQYF,TGTGCCAGCAGTCGGGACTCCCACCCCTACGAGCAGTACTTC,TRBJ2-7,-,TRBV6-5,-
CASSPRWDRSSSGANVLTF,TGTGCCAGCAGCCCCCGATGGGACAGATCCAGCTCTGGGGCCAACGTCCTGACTTTC,TRBJ2-6,TRBD1,TRBV5-4,-
CASSLSTTNEKLFF,TGTGCCAGCAGCTTATCTACAACTAATGAAAAACTGTTTTTT,TRBJ1-4,-,TRBV7-9,-
CASSLSGLTGELFF,TGTGCCAGCAGCTTATCAGGGCTGACCGGGGAGCTGTTTTTT,TRBJ2-2,-,TRBV7-3,once
CASSYSQGAKDGYTF,TGTGCCAGCAGTTACTCTCAGGGGGCTAAGGATGGCTACACCTTC,TRBJ1-2,TRBD1,TRBV6-5,-
CASCWGSTDTQYF,TGCGCCAGTTGTTGGGGCTCCACAGATACGCAGTATTTT,TRBJ2-3,-,TRBV5-1,-
CASSPLGRGDTEAFF,TGTGCCAGCTCACCTCTCGGTAGGGGCGACACTGAAGCTTTCTTT,TRBJ1-1,-,TRBV18,once
CASSPATVSYEQYF,TGTGCCAGCAGCCCCGCCACAGTATCCTACGAGCAGTACTTC,TRBJ2-7,-,TRBV6-5,-
CASSLAWVGDEQYF,TGCGCCAGCAGCTTGGCCTGGGTAGGAGACGAGCAGTACTTC,TRBJ2-7,-,TRBV5-1,-
CSSSFSSNTEAFF,TGTTCCAGCAGCTTTTCGTCGAACACTGAAGCTTTCTTT,TRBJ1-1,-,TRBV7-9,few
CASSLTGTYGYTF,TGCGCCAGCAGTTTGACAGGGACCTATGGCTACACCTTC,TRBJ1-2,TRBD1,TRBV10-2,-
CASSADRVDAFF,TGTGCCAGCAGCGCGGACAGGGTGGATGCTTTCTTT,TRBJ1-1,TRBD1,TRBV5-4,once
CASSPRFAEAFF,TGTGCCAGCAGCCCTAGGTTTGCTGAAGCTTTCTTT,TRBJ1-1,-,TRBV11-3,-
CASSFMQGELNYGYTF,TGCGCCAGCAGCTTTATGCAGGGGGAACTTAACTATGGCTACACCTTC,TRBJ1-2,TRBD1,TRBV5-1,-
CASSQGTNTEAFF,TGCGCCAGCAGCCAAGGAACTAACACTGAAGCTTTCTTT,TRBJ1-1,-,TRBV4-1,-
CASSLGQGIIGYEQYF,TGCGCCAGCAGCTTGGGCCAGGGAATAATCGGCTACGAGCAGTACTTC,TRBJ2-7,-,TRBV5-1,few
CAWSLANTYNEQFF,TGTGCCTGGAGTCTAGCGAATACCTACAATGAGCAGTTCTTC,TRBJ2-1,-,TRBV30,-
CASSHEGQGEVGTGELFF,TGCGCCAGCAGCCACGAAGGACAGGGGGAAGTTGGAACCGGGGAGCTGTTTTTT,TRBJ2-2,TRBD1,TRBV4-1,-
CAWSAGGGPYEQYF,TGTGCCTGGAGTGCTGGGGGAGGGCCCTACGAGCAGTACTTC,TRBJ2-7,TRBD2,TRBV30,-
CAISEGGAGNTEAFF,TGTGCCATCAGTGAGGGGGGCGCAGGGAACACTGAAGCTTTCTTT,TRBJ1-1,-,TRBV10-3,-
CAGSDWGGAGELFF,TGTGCCGGCAGTGATTGGGGGGGCGCCGGGGAGCTGTTTTTT,TRBJ2-2,-,TRBV6-4,once
CASSQTTYTEAFF,TGTGCCAGCAGCCAAACAACATACACTGAAGCTTTCTTT,TRBJ1-1,-,TRBV14,-
CASSLVGTGYGYTF,TGTGCCAGCAGCTTAGTGGGGACAGGGTATGGCTACACCTTC,TRBJ1-2,TRBD1,TRBV11-2,-